These 25 T cell receptor beta chains share one sample of origin, sequenced in a study of OX40 agonist ivuxolimab in advanced cancers. Here immunoSEQ multiplex PCR was the method, and the copy in TCRdb shows in-frame clones only, minus some. The sample has approximately 74,000 clones; around 80% are singletons. Source: CD4+ or CD8+ T cells sorted from blood, taken in a trial of the OX40 agonist ivuxolimab. The receptors originated from an adult with an advanced solid tumor such as melanoma, head and neck, liver or kidney cancer.

V usage is TRBV4-3 and J usage is TRBJ2-7; the D is unclear. The CDR3 covers 15 residues. V shed 0 bases and J shed 1 base, with 10 bases lying between them. Germline CDR1 is LGHNA and CDR2 is YSLEER. The CDR3 is CASSQDGGLSYEQYF. The CDR3, as DNA: TGCGCCAGCAGCCAAGATGGCGGCTTATCCTACGAGCAGTACTTC.

This clone appeared a single time. The chain combines TRBV5-5 with TRBJ1-2; D is unclear. Trimming removed 2 bases from V and 4 bases from J, with 9 bases in between. The V gene's germline CDR1 is SGHKS and CDR2 YYEKEE (reference sequence). The CDR3 extends over 13 amino acids. In DNA form, the CDR3 reads TGTGCCAGCAGCTTTGCAACAGTCTATGGCTACACCTTC. The encoded protein is CASSFATVYGYTF.

The chain carries TRBV5-1 and TRBJ2-3; 11 bases map to TRBD1. The CDR3 has 15 residues. Per germline, CDR1 SGHRS and CDR2 YFSETQ. The V gene end was trimmed by 1 base and the J gene end by 5 bases; junction bases not matched to a gene: 3. Written as DNA, the CDR3 is TGCGCCAGCAGCTTGCATGGGACAGGGGGAGATACGCAGTATTTT. As protein: CASSLHGTGGDTQYF.

This clone occurred once. The chain joins TRBV7-2 to TRBJ2-3, with D possibly TRBD2 on 6 matching bases. V lost 3 bases to trimming and J lost 0 bases, with 7 bases between them. CDR3 length: 14 amino acids. CDR1 SGHTA and CDR2 FQGNSA come from the germline V gene. CDR3 residues: CASSFSGSTDTQYF. DNA for the CDR3: TGTGCCAGCAGCTTCAGCGGGAGCACAGATACGCAGTATTTT.

This chain links TRBV5-1 with TRBJ1-2, with D perhaps TRBD1 (5 bases). The CDR3 has 15 amino acids. V dropped 3 bases and J dropped 5 bases, with 17 bases sitting between them. Germline V gene lookup returns CDR1 SGHRS and CDR2 YFSETQ. This CDR3 reads CASSWGLWGLYGYTF. CDR3 coding DNA: TGCGCCAGCAGCTGGGGGTTGTGGGGTTTGTATGGCTACACCTTC.

This clone was observed a few times. The chain uses TRBV6-6 and TRBJ1-3; D is perhaps TRBD1 (6 bases). V was trimmed by 2 bases and J by 0 bases, leaving 11 bases between them. CDR1 and CDR2 (germline): MNHNY, SVGAGI (reference sequence). The CDR3 has 16 amino acids. The CDR3 sequence is CASSYPTGSSGNTIYF. CDR3 DNA: TGTGCCAGCAGTTACCCCACAGGGAGCTCTGGAAACACCATATATTTT.

This clone has a handful of counts. The V gene is TRBV2, the J gene TRBJ1-1; D is ambiguous. The CDR3 consists of 13 residues. Germline V lookup: CDR1 SNHLY, CDR2 FYNNEI. V was pared by 5 bases and J by 0 bases, with 7 bases between. CDR3 nucleotides: TGTGCCAGCAGTAGATCGATGAACACTGAAGCTTTCTTT. The encoded protein is CASSRSMNTEAFF.

The V call is TRBV7-2, the J call TRBJ2-1; D ambiguous. V shed 4 bases and J shed 0 bases, with 10 bases lying between them. The V gene's germline CDR1 is SGHTA and CDR2 FQGNSA. This CDR3 comprises 15 residues. The CDR3, as DNA: TGTGCCAGCAGCTCGCAGGCCAGCTCCTACAATGAGCAGTTCTTC. Encoded protein: CASSSQASSYNEQFF. Using reference TRBV7-2 and TRBJ2-1 for the parts outside the CDR3, the full variable domain is GAGVSQSPSNKVTEKGKDVELRCDPISGHTALYWYRQSLGQGLEFLIYFQGNSAPDKSGLPSDRFSAERTGGSVSTLTIQRTQQEDSAVYLCASSSQASSYNEQFFGPGTRLTVL.

This rearrangement joins TRBV27 to TRBJ1-2; D uncertain. The germline V gene encodes CDR1 MNHEY and CDR2 SMNVEV (reference sequence). The CDR3 totals 14 residues. V lost 0 bases and J 6 bases, leaving 11 bases between the germline ends. The CDR3 region has the DNA TGTGCCAGCAGTTTATCACCAATCCCTGATGGCTACACCTTC. This translates into CASSLSPIPDGYTF.

The chain recombines TRBV6-6 with TRBJ1-5; the D is unclear. The CDR3 has 14 amino acids. CDR1 and CDR2 (germline): MNHNY, SVGAGI (reference sequence). V gave up 6 bases and J gave up 4 bases, with 13 bases separating them. The DNA for the CDR3 is TGTGCCAGCAGGAGGCAGGCTACAAATCAGCCCCAGCATTTT. Its protein product is CASRRQATNQPQHF.

The J gene is TRBJ2-7, the V gene TRBV6-6; D gene uncertain. The CDR3 has 14 residues. Per the germline V gene, CDR1 is MNHNY and CDR2 is SVGAGI (reference sequence). V was pared by 7 bases and J by 4 bases, with 17 bases between. CDR3 coding DNA: TGTGCCAGCATCGAAGCGATAGCATATTACGAGCAGTACTTC. It yields the protein CASIEAIAYYEQYF.

The chain has TRBV4-3 and TRBJ1-1; TRBD1 agrees at 8 bases. Germline CDR1 reads LGHNA; CDR2 reads YSLEER. This CDR3 spans 17 amino acids. The J segment lost 1 base and the V segment lost 4 bases, leaving 11 bases of the junction unmatched. CDR3 loop: CASSPQGAAIGNTEAFF. In DNA, the CDR3 is TGCGCCAGCAGCCCTCAGGGGGCGGCCATAGGGAACACTGAAGCTTTCTTT.

The V gene is TRBV6-1, the J gene TRBJ2-1; no reliable D call. V was trimmed by 8 bases and J by 4 bases, leaving 6 bases between them. The CDR3 totals 11 residues. The V gene's germline CDR1 is MNHNS and CDR2 SASEGT. In nucleotides, the CDR3 is TGTGCCAGCCACATTTACAATGAGCAGTTCTTC. This translates into CASHIYNEQFF.

The V and J genes are TRBV7-9 and TRBJ1-1; perhaps TRBD1 as D (6 bases). Trimming shortened V by 0 bases and J by 1 base, and 9 bases separated the two germline ends. The CDR3 spans 15 residues. Germline loops: CDR1 SEHNR, CDR2 FQNEAQ (reference sequence). CDR3 in DNA: TGTGCCAGCAGCTTAGCTGAACAGGGGAACACTGAAGCTTTCTTT. Translated, it gives CASSLAEQGNTEAFF.

The V and J genes are TRBV19 and TRBJ2-7, with TRBD2 identical over 8 bases. The CDR3 runs to 15 residues. Germline V lookup: CDR1 LNHDA, CDR2 SQIVND (reference sequence). V shed 1 base and J 3 bases; nucleotides not matched to a gene: 5. Here the CDR3 reads CASSIVREGGYEQYF. DNA for the CDR3: TGTGCCAGTAGTATAGTTCGGGAGGGCGGCTACGAGCAGTACTTC.

This clone showed up just a few times. The chain is built from TRBV7-2 and TRBJ2-1, with D possibly TRBD2 on 5 matching bases. Germline V gene lookup returns CDR1 SGHTA and CDR2 FQGNSA. Deletions cut 5 bases from V and 6 bases from J, with 17 bases between. This CDR3 is built from 15 residues. The CDR3 DNA reads TGTGCCAGCAGCACGTTGGGGAGATTGGGCAATGAGCAGTTCTTC. It translates to CASSTLGRLGNEQFF.

V is TRBV18 and J is TRBJ2-7; 7 positions match TRBD1. The ends lost 3 bases at V and 4 bases at J; junction bases unmatched: 9. CDR1 and CDR2 (germline): KGHSH, LQKENI. This CDR3 comprises 15 residues. CDR3 nucleotides: TGTGCCAGCTCACCGCGACAGGGTGCGGCATACGAGCAGTACTTC. Translation: CASSPRQGAAYEQYF.

Many counts were recorded for this clone. The chain joins TRBV28 to TRBJ1-6; D not resolved. CDR3 size: 16 residues. The V and J ends lost 10 bases and 0 bases respectively, with 16 bases between them. Germline-derived CDR1 and CDR2 are MDHEN and SYDVKM. The CDR3: CATVPGPTSYNSPLHF. CDR3 in DNA: TGTGCCACCGTGCCGGGCCCTACCTCCTATAATTCACCCCTCCACTTT. The entire variable domain, with the rest obtained from reference TRBV28 and TRBJ1-6, is as follows: DVKVTQSSRYLVKRTGEKVFLECVQDMDHENMFWYRQDPGLGLRLIYFSYDVKMKEKGDIPEGYSVSREKKERFSLILESASTNQTSMYLCATVPGPTSYNSPLHFGNGTRLTVT.

The chain carries TRBV15 and TRBJ2-4, with D unclear. Germline assignment: CDR1 LNHNV and CDR2 YYDKDF (reference sequence). This CDR3 has 16 residues. Trimming removed 0 bases from V and 6 bases from J, with 15 bases in between. The CDR3 DNA reads as TGTGCCACCAGCAGAGATGCCCTTGATACTTCAAACATTCAGTACTTC. Protein: CATSRDALDTSNIQYF.

This sequence joins TRBV28 and TRBJ1-6, with TRBD1 as a possible D gene (5 bases). The germline CDR1 and CDR2 sequences are MDHEN and SYDVKM. Trimming took off 2 bases at V and 10 bases at J, with 9 bases between the two ends. This CDR3 is built from 13 residues. CDR3 coding DNA: TGTGCCAGCAGTTTAGACAGAGCATCACCCCTCCACTTT. Amino acids: CASSLDRASPLHF.

The genes are TRBV30 and TRBJ1-6; 8 bases line up with TRBD1. The CDR3 has 16 residues. CDR1 and CDR2 from the germline V gene are GTSNPN and SVGIG (reference sequence). The V gene end was trimmed by 0 bases and the J gene end by 7 bases; junction bases not matched to a gene: 8. This chain's CDR3 is CAWSVLWTGRNSPLHF. The DNA for the CDR3 is TGTGCCTGGAGTGTACTTTGGACAGGGAGAAATTCACCCCTCCACTTT.

The chain links TRBV25-1 to TRBJ2-1, with D hard to call. CDR1 MGHDK and CDR2 SYGVNS come from the germline V gene. The CDR3 has 13 residues. V was trimmed by 7 bases and J by 13 bases, leaving 20 bases between them. This CDR3 reads CASTSSSLVIQFF. The DNA of the CDR3 is TGTGCCAGCACATCGAGCAGCCTGGTCATTCAGTTCTTC. The whole variable domain, remainder taken from reference TRBV25-1 and TRBJ2-1, is EADIYQTPRYLVIGTGKKITLECSQTMGHDKMYWYQQDPGMELHLIHYSYGVNSTEKGDLSSESTVSRIRTEHFPLTLESARPSHTSQYLCASTSSSLVIQFFGPGTRLTVL.

The chain is built from TRBV6-4 and TRBJ1-1; D remains ambiguous. CDR3 length: 13 amino acids. Germline V lookup: CDR1 MRHNA, CDR2 SNTAGT. Trimming took off 2 bases at V and 1 base at J, with 5 bases between the two ends. The CDR3 sequence is CASSDMANTEAFF. Here the CDR3 DNA reads TGTGCCAGCAGTGACATGGCGAACACTGAAGCTTTCTTT.

In this sample, this clone turned up a few times. The chain carries TRBV2 and TRBJ1-1; D might be TRBD1 (5 bases). CDR3 size: 14 residues. V lost 7 bases and J 4 bases, leaving 16 bases between the germline ends. CDR1 is SNHLY, CDR2 FYNNEI, per germline. For the CDR3, the DNA is TGTGCCAGCACCGTGGGGGGTGATGTCACTGAAGCTTTCTTT. This gives the protein CASTVGGDVTEAFF.

This chain connects TRBV11-1 to TRBJ2-6; D not resolved. The V and J ends lost 6 bases and 0 bases respectively, with 6 bases between them. The CDR3 spans 14 residues. Germline CDR1 is SGHAT and CDR2 is FQDESV (reference sequence). The DNA for the CDR3 is TGTGCCAGCAGACAAGCCTCTGGGGCCAACGTCCTGACTTTC. It specifies CASRQASGANVLTF.